This entry describes one T cell receptor beta chain. What it recognizes is unknown. These data are taken from a study of shared clonotypes between healthy human individuals. General study findings and limits: Richness estimates generally favored naive over memory subsets. In a handful of donors, around 5.5% of naive CD4 clonotypes appeared in common.

Sequencing used immunoSEQ multiplex PCR; TCRdb keeps in-frame clones, though not all of them. In the table there are around 1.5 million clones, about 98% of which are singletons. The CDR3 extends over 14 amino acids. Trimming stripped 8 bases from V and 0 bases from J, with 14 bases between. In germline, CDR1 is MNHNS, CDR2 SASEGT. Sequencing was performed on naive CD4+ T cells sorted from blood. Subset given: CD45RA+ positively selected. The sequence came from a man aged 25 to 40 in good health. The chain uses TRBV6-1 and TRBJ2-7; no clear D. The CDR3 protein is CASGWQRDSYEQYF. CDR3 sequence (DNA): TGTGCCAGCGGGTGGCAACGCGACTCCTACGAGCAGTACTTC.